One sample yielded the 7 T cell receptor beta chains listed below, sequenced in a study of blood T cell repertoires in COVID-19. Generated by immunoSEQ multiplex PCR, the TCRdb table keeps only in-frame clones and is missing some. Of approximately 26,000 clones in the sample, nearly 90% were seen once. Sequenced sample: peripheral blood. The receptor source for this set is a human donor with acute or convalescent COVID-19. The donor label of this sample is uncertain.

The chain employs TRBV5-5 and TRBJ1-2; weak D call: TRBD1 (6 bases). The CDR3 has 14 residues. Trimming left V 3 bases short and J 5 bases short, with 14 bases between. Germline values: CDR1 SGHKS, CDR2 YYEKEE (reference sequence). The CDR3: CASSSPRGAYGYTF. CDR3 sequence (DNA): TGTGCCAGCAGCTCACCTCGGGGGGCTTATGGCTACACCTTC.

The chain carries TRBV5-4 and TRBJ2-7, with D tentatively TRBD2 (6 bases). The V end lost 4 bases, the J end lost 7 bases, and 12 bases lay between the germline ends. The germline CDR1 and CDR2 sequences are SGHNT and YYREEE (reference sequence). There are 12 residues in the CDR3. In nucleotides, the CDR3 is TGTGCCAGCAGCGGGGACGGAGGGGAGCAGTACGTC. It translates to CASSGDGGEQYV.

The chain combines TRBV5-1 with TRBJ2-3; D is ambiguous. The germline gives CDR1 SGHRS, CDR2 YFSETQ. This CDR3 has 13 residues. Trimming took 3 bases from V and 5 from J, leaving 10 bases between them. CDR3 residues: CASSSGWVDTQYF. CDR3 bases: TGCGCCAGCAGCTCCGGGTGGGTAGATACGCAGTATTTT.

This clone has a handful of counts. This chain joins TRBV7-2 and TRBJ1-2; 9 nucleotides align to TRBD1. The CDR3 consists of 16 residues. Germline loops: CDR1 SGHTA, CDR2 FQGNSA. Trimming took 1 base from V and 7 from J; bases not matched to a gene: 10. This CDR3 reads CASSLGDRVIRSGYTF. CDR3 coding DNA: TGTGCCAGCAGCTTAGGGGACAGGGTGATTCGAAGTGGCTACACCTTC.

The chain combines TRBV28 with TRBJ2-1, with D perhaps TRBD1 (6 bases). This CDR3 has 15 residues. The germline V gene has CDR1 MDHEN and CDR2 SYDVKM. Deletions cut 6 bases from V and 0 bases from J, with 12 bases between. The CDR3 protein is CASRAGTISYNEQFF. The DNA of the CDR3 is TGTGCCAGCAGAGCCGGGACAATCTCCTACAATGAGCAGTTCTTC.

The J gene is TRBJ2-3, the V gene TRBV28; D possibly corresponds to TRBD2 (6 bases). The CDR3 loop spans 13 amino acids. V was shortened by 5 bases and J by 14 bases, with 20 bases between the two germline ends. Germline V gene sequence: CDR1 MDHEN, CDR2 SYDVKM. CDR3 nucleotide sequence: TGTGCCAGCAGTCCTACGGGGGTCAGGATACGGTATTTT. This encodes CASSPTGVRIRYF.

This chain links TRBV6-5 with TRBJ1-6; D not resolved. The ends were cut back, 6 bases at V and 9 bases at J, with 18 bases in the middle. Germline assignment: CDR1 MNHEY and CDR2 SVGAGI. This CDR3 spans 15 amino acids. The CDR3: CASRRDGEYGSPLHF. The DNA for the CDR3 is TGTGCCAGCAGACGAGACGGGGAGTATGGTTCACCCCTCCACTTT.